The source of this T cell receptor (beta chain) is a study of OX40 agonist ivuxolimab in advanced cancers. For the study at large: Of the patients, three showed partial responses, one with hepatocellular carcinoma and two with cutaneous melanoma.

General study results and limits: Clonal expansion was seen in CD4+ and CD8+ blood T cells by week 6 at 0.1 to 3.0 mg/kg.

Germline values: CDR1 KGHSH, CDR2 LQKENI. The CDR3 totals 13 residues. Trimming cost V 3 bases and J 10 bases; bases outside gene matches: 5. Comments on this clone: Its cognate antigen is unknown.

TCRdb keeps only in-frame clones here, not all; method: immunoSEQ multiplex PCR. The sample has around 70,000 clones; roughly nine tenths are singletons. The source of this sequence is an adult with an advanced solid tumor such as melanoma, head and neck, liver or kidney cancer. The specimen was CD4+ or CD8+ T cells sorted from blood, collected in a trial of the OX40 agonist ivuxolimab. This chain connects TRBV18 to TRBJ2-1, with 8 bases identical to TRBD2. CDR3 protein: CASSPASGYEQFF. The CDR3 bases are TGTGCCAGCTCACCGGCTAGCGGGTACGAGCAGTTCTTC.